This TCR beta chain was retrieved from a study of blood T cell repertoires in COVID-19. Study context: Samples representing acute and convalescent COVID-19 were sourced from the United States, Italy and Spain. From T cells, B-cell-depleted T cells, or PBMCs came the material, which was cDNA or gDNA.

Methods used by the authors: Counts of nucleated cells, estimated from reference gene primer amplification, were obtained. TCRdb's table, derived via immunoSEQ multiplex PCR, lists solely in-frame clones and lacks some. V and J calls and clone size are as listed in that table; D and trimming were resolved from the DNA. This sample has about 190,000 clones, with around 88% found just once. This CDR3 is built from 14 residues. V dropped 3 bases and J dropped 8 bases, with 14 bases sitting between them. The germline CDR1 and CDR2 sequences are SGHTA and FQGNSA. The TCR originated in a man aged 45-60 years with active or convalescent COVID-19. Sequences were obtained from peripheral blood. The chain combines TRBV7-2 with TRBJ2-1; TRBD2 is a possible D gene (6 bases). The CDR3 here is CASSFYSWGDEQFF. The CDR3 DNA reads TGTGCCAGCAGCTTTTATTCGTGGGGGGATGAGCAGTTCTTC.